The 27 T cell receptor beta chains in this list originate from one sample, sequenced in a study of T-cell memory formation after mild COVID-19. MiXCR, applied by TCRdb to the 5' RACE reads, yields one record per CDR3 protein. Altogether about 40,000 distinct CDR3 sequences are present, 10% to 12% being singletons, with the ten largest covering roughly 29%. Sequencing used PBMCs or a T cell subset sorted from them (not recorded which). Receptors were obtained from a man between 18 and 35 years old who had mild COVID-19 (a few samples of this study predate the infection). Cell type and time point are not known.

This clonotype has ten or more counts. V usage is TRBV20-1 and J usage is TRBJ2-3, with 7 bases lining up with TRBD1. This CDR3 contains 14 residues. V shed 3 bases and J 2 bases; nucleotides not matched to a gene: 5. CDR1 DFQATT and CDR2 SNEGSKA come from the germline V gene (reference sequence). CDR3 loop: CSASRDSLTDTQYF. CDR3 DNA: TGCAGTGCTAGTCGGGACAGTCTCACAGATACGCAGTATTTT.

Worth noting for this clonotype: Just one base apart from a much larger clone, this may be a read error. The J gene is TRBJ2-7, the V gene TRBV5-1; no clear D. Trimming took 4 bases from V and 11 from J, leaving 22 bases between them. The CDR3 extends over 14 amino acids. Germline CDR1 SGHRS, CDR2 YFSETQ. The CDR3 DNA sequence: TGCGCCAGCAGCCCTCAGACCGTGCCCCAGGAGAAGTACTTC. Translation gives CASSPQTVPQEKYF.

In its sample, this clonotype was seen many times. This rearrangement joins TRBV4-2 to TRBJ1-5; 9 bases line up with TRBD1. This CDR3 region has 16 residues. Germline V gene sequence: CDR1 LGHNA, CDR2 YNFKEQ. Trimming took 3 bases from V and 2 from J; bases not matched to a gene: 5. DNA of the CDR3: TGTGCCAGCAGCCAGGACAGGGGTACGGGCAATCAGCCCCAGCATTTT. Its protein is CASSQDRGTGNQPQHF.

The chain employs TRBV24-1 and TRBJ1-1, with D perhaps TRBD1 (5 bases). The germline V gene encodes CDR1 KGHDR and CDR2 SFDVKD. CDR3 length: 13 amino acids. V lost 1 base and J 4 bases, leaving 6 bases between the germline ends. The CDR3: CATSDFTGTEAFF. The CDR3 DNA sequence: TGTGCCACCAGTGATTTCACAGGCACTGAAGCTTTCTTT.

This clonotype was counted at least ten times. The V gene is TRBV7-3, the J gene TRBJ2-3; a possible D gene is TRBD1 (6 bases). The V end lost 5 bases, the J end lost 2 bases, and 8 bases lay between the germline ends. From germline, CDR1 is SGHTA and CDR2 FQGTGA. This CDR3 is built from 13 residues. The CDR3 coding sequence is TGTGCCAGCAGCCAGGGGAACACAGATACGCAGTATTTT. Protein sequence: CASSQGNTDTQYF.

In its sample, this clonotype was seen many times. The genes are TRBV7-2 and TRBJ1-2, with 7 bases lining up with TRBD1. Germline trimming cut 1 base from V and 3 bases from J; bases unmatched to any gene: 2. The CDR3 contains 14 residues. Germline V gene sequence: CDR1 SGHTA, CDR2 FQGNSA. CDR3 DNA sequence: TGTGCCAGCAGCTTAGGACAGGGTGACTATGGCTACACCTTC. It codes for CASSLGQGDYGYTF.

This clonotype was seen ten or more times. This chain joins TRBV5-1 and TRBJ2-3; 10 bases align to TRBD1. The CDR3 runs to 14 residues. Germline V lookup: CDR1 SGHRS, CDR2 YFSETQ. V lost 5 bases, J lost 3 bases, and 3 bases stayed unmatched. CDR3 region: CASSLDRGTDTQYF. The DNA of the CDR3 is TGCGCCAGCAGTCTGGACAGGGGGACAGATACGCAGTATTTT.

Notes on this clonotype: Possible read error: a much larger clone is one base away. The V call is TRBV3-1, the J call TRBJ1-5; D not certain. Germline lookup yields CDR1 LGHDT and CDR2 YNNKEL (reference sequence). The CDR3 is made up of 15 amino acids. CDR3: CAISPGVNSNQPQHF. CDR3 in DNA: TGTGCCATCAGCCCGGGAGTGAATAGCAATCAGCCCCAGCATTTT.

This clonotype has at least ten counts. The chain uses TRBV13 and TRBJ2-5; 12 bases agree with TRBD2. The CDR3 length is 16 residues. From germline, CDR1 is PRHDT and CDR2 FYEKMQ (reference sequence). The V and J ends lost 0 bases and 5 bases, in that order; junction bases with no gene match: 4. In nucleotides, the CDR3 is TGTGCCAGCAGCTTAGGCCTAGCGGGGGGGCTCGAGACCCAGTACTTC. Translated: CASSLGLAGGLETQYF.

This clonotype has a count of ten or more. The chain recombines TRBV20-1 with TRBJ2-1; D might be TRBD2 (5 bases). The length of the CDR3 is 17 residues. Trimming cost V 3 bases and J 4 bases, with 22 bases left between them. Germline V CDR1 and CDR2: DFQATT, SNEGSKA (reference sequence). DNA of the CDR3: TGCAGTGCTAGGCTACCGGGTTTTGAGGGCCCTTACAATGAGCAGTTCTTC. This codes for CSARLPGFEGPYNEQFF.

This clonotype was seen repeatedly, ten times or more. V gene TRBV5-1 combines with J gene TRBJ2-3; D gene ambiguous. Germline values: CDR1 SGHRS, CDR2 YFSETQ. V was pared by 3 bases and J by 4 bases, with 18 bases between. The CDR3 has 16 amino acids. The CDR3 is CASSSRISTPPDTQYF. CDR3 DNA sequence: TGCGCCAGCAGCTCCCGGATATCGACGCCGCCAGATACGCAGTATTTT.

This clonotype appeared many times. V and J are TRBV27 and TRBJ2-1; the D is unclear. This CDR3 has 11 amino acids. V was shortened by 2 bases and J by 10 bases, with 6 bases between the two germline ends. Germline-derived CDR1 and CDR2 are MNHEY and SMNVEV (reference sequence). The CDR3 DNA sequence: TGTGCCAGCAGTTTAGGATTAGAGCAGTTCTTC. This sequence encodes CASSLGLEQFF.

The table lists this clonotype with many counts. The chain uses TRBV7-3 and TRBJ2-1; no clear D gene. The V gene's germline CDR1 is SGHTA and CDR2 FQGTGA. This CDR3 comprises 16 residues. The V end was cut by 5 bases, the J end by 1 base, with 15 bases between. The CDR3 bases are TGTGCCAGCAGCCCCTCGCTTAGCCCGTCCTACAATGAGCAGTTCTTC. This sequence encodes CASSPSLSPSYNEQFF.

By sample fraction, this clonotype is medium-sized. This sequence joins TRBV7-2 and TRBJ1-6; possible D gene TRBD1, 5 bases. Trimming took off 5 bases at V and 5 bases at J, with 13 bases between the two ends. Germline V gene data show CDR1 as SGHTA and CDR2 as FQGNSA. The CDR3 loop spans 15 amino acids. CDR3 DNA: TGTGCCAGCAGCCGATCTGGGACGGATAATTCACCCCTCCACTTT. Translation: CASSRSGTDNSPLHF.

This clonotype was found many times. V usage is TRBV28 and J usage is TRBJ2-3; D is unresolved. CDR1 and CDR2 (germline): MDHEN, SYDVKM. With 4 bases removed from V and 0 bases from J, the gap between germline ends came to 17 bases. The CDR3 extends over 17 amino acids. DNA of the CDR3: TGTGCCAGCAGTTCACTGATCCTGGGGTACAGCACAGATACGCAGTATTTT. As protein: CASSSLILGYSTDTQYF. Full variable domain (remainder filled in from reference TRBV28 and TRBJ2-3): DVKVTQSSRYLVKRTGEKVFLECVQDMDHENMFWYRQDPGLGLRLIYFSYDVKMKEKGDIPEGYSVSREKKERFSLILESASTNQTSMYLCASSSLILGYSTDTQYFGPGTRLTVL.

In this sample, this clonotype turned up many times. J is TRBJ2-5 and V is TRBV12-3 or TRBV12-4; weak D call: TRBD2 (6 bases). The ends were cut back, 2 bases at V and 2 bases at J, with 9 bases in the middle. The CDR3 is 14 residues long. The CDR3 spells CASSLWGVQETQYF. In nucleotides, the CDR3 is TGTGCCAGCAGTTTATGGGGGGTACAAGAGACCCAGTACTTC.

At least ten counts were recorded for this clonotype. The chain is built from TRBV24-1 and TRBJ2-5, with 9 positions matching TRBD2. The CDR3 consists of 13 residues. J was trimmed by 4 bases and V by 6 bases; bases with no gene match: 2. CDR1 is KGHDR and CDR2 is SFDVKD in the germline V gene. The CDR3 DNA is TGTGCCACCAGTCCTAGCGGGGTAGAGACCCAGTACTTC. Amino acids: CATSPSGVETQYF.

This clonotype has a count of ten or more. The V gene is TRBV12-3 or TRBV12-4, the J gene TRBJ1-2, with D uncertain. V lost 1 base and J 8 bases, leaving 11 bases between the germline ends. The CDR3 has 13 amino acids. In DNA, the CDR3 is TGTGCCAGCAGTTTAGGAGGACCCTTGGGCTACACCTTC. Protein product: CASSLGGPLGYTF.

This clonotype appeared once. The J gene is TRBJ1-6, the V gene TRBV2; TRBD1 is a possible D gene (5 bases). Trimming took 6 bases from V and 9 from J, leaving 18 bases between them. The CDR3 spans 15 residues. Germline loops: CDR1 SNHLY, CDR2 FYNNEI. CDR3 residues: CASSDETVGTSPLHF. The CDR3, as DNA: TGTGCCAGCAGCGACGAAACGGTCGGGACTTCACCCCTCCACTTT.

In this sample, this clonotype turned up many times. This rearrangement joins TRBV5-1 to TRBJ2-2; D ambiguous. Trimming left V 2 bases short and J 1 base short, with 6 bases between. The CDR3 is made up of 14 amino acids. Per the germline V gene, CDR1 is SGHRS and CDR2 is YFSETQ. CDR3 sequence (DNA): TGCGCCAGCAGCTTCGCCAAGAACACCGGGGAGCTGTTTTTT. It translates to CASSFAKNTGELFF.

This clonotype was counted many times. J is TRBJ2-7 and V is TRBV20-1; D unresolved. CDR3 size: 11 residues. Per germline, CDR1 DFQATT and CDR2 SNEGSKA (reference sequence). Trimming removed 2 bases at V and 5 bases at J, with 7 bases between. CDR3 sequence (DNA): TGCAGTGCTAGATCCGGGCACGAGCAGTACGTC. Protein: CSARSGHEQYV.

This sequence joins TRBV7-9 and TRBJ2-7; 10 nucleotides match TRBD1. Germline loops: CDR1 SEHNR, CDR2 FQNEAQ (reference sequence). The CDR3 is 14 residues long. V lost 4 bases to trimming and J lost 4 bases; unmatched junction nucleotides: 4. Here the CDR3 DNA reads TGTGCCAGCAGCTCGACAGGGGGCCAGTACGAGCAGTACTTC. Translated, it gives CASSSTGGQYEQYF.

This clonotype was counted many times. The chain carries TRBV7-2 and TRBJ2-3; 9 bases line up with TRBD2. The V gene end was trimmed by 5 bases and the J gene end by 7 bases; junction bases not matched to a gene: 10. CDR1 and CDR2 (germline): SGHTA, FQGNSA. The CDR3 has 15 residues. The CDR3 DNA follows: TGTGCCAGCAGCGATCCGGGACTAGCAATGAATACGCAGTATTTT. This codes for CASSDPGLAMNTQYF.

This clonotype was observed at least ten times. The chain has TRBV27 and TRBJ2-7; D unclear. The germline CDR1 and CDR2 sequences are MNHEY and SMNVEV (reference sequence). The CDR3 contains 17 residues. Between the trimmed V and J ends, which lost 4 bases and 1 base, there was a span of 20 bases. CDR3 in DNA: TGTGCCAGCAGTTCCACCCTCCGAACGGGCGTATCCTACGAGCAGTACTTC. It is translated as CASSSTLRTGVSYEQYF.

In this sample, this clonotype turned up many times. The chain is built from TRBV7-9 and TRBJ2-3; no clear D gene. The CDR3 has 14 amino acids. Germline lookup yields CDR1 SEHNR and CDR2 FQNEAQ (reference sequence). The germline V and J ends were trimmed by 1 base and 2 bases, with 7 bases remaining between them. The CDR3: CASSLVFITDTQYF. The CDR3 DNA follows: TGTGCCAGCAGCTTAGTTTTTATCACAGATACGCAGTATTTT.

This clonotype showed up many times. V is TRBV2 and J is TRBJ1-5; D not certain. Germline V CDR1 and CDR2: SNHLY, FYNNEI. This CDR3 has 13 amino acids. Trimming stripped 7 bases from V and 2 bases from J, with 9 bases between. The CDR3 region has the DNA TGTGCCAGCAATGATTTTGGCAATCAGCCCCAGCATTTT. Protein: CASNDFGNQPQHF.

The chain has TRBV14 and TRBJ1-6, with 9 bases fitting TRBD1. The CDR3 is made up of 15 amino acids. Germline assignment: CDR1 SGHDN and CDR2 FVKESK. J gave up 9 bases and V 4 bases, and 7 bases lay outside the gene matches. Here the CDR3 DNA reads TGTGCCAGCAGCCCGGACAGGGGAGCTGGTTCACCCCTCCACTTT. Encoded protein: CASSPDRGAGSPLHF.